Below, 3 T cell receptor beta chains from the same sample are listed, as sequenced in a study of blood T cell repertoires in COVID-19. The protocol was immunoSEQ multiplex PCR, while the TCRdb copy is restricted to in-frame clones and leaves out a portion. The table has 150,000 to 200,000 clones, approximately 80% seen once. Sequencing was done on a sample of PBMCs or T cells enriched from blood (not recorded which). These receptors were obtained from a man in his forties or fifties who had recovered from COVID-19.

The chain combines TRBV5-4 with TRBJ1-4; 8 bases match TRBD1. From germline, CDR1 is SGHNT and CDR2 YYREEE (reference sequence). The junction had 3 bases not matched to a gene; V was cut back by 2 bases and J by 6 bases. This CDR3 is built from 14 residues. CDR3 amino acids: CASSLSGGDEKLFF. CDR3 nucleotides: TGTGCCAGCAGCTTATCAGGGGGCGATGAAAAACTGTTTTTT.

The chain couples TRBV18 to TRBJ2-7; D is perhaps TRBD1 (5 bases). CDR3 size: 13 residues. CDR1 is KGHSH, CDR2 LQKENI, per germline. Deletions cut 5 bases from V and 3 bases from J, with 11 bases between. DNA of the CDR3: TGTGCCAGCTCAAGGACACAGAACTACGAGCAGTACTTC. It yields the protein CASSRTQNYEQYF.

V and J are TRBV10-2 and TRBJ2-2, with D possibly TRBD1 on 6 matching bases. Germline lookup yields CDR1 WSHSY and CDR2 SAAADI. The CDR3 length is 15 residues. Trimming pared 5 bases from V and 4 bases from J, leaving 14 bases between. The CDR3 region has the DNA TGCGCCAGCAGTAAAAGACAGGTTTTCACCGGGGAGCTGTTTTTT. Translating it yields CASSKRQVFTGELFF.